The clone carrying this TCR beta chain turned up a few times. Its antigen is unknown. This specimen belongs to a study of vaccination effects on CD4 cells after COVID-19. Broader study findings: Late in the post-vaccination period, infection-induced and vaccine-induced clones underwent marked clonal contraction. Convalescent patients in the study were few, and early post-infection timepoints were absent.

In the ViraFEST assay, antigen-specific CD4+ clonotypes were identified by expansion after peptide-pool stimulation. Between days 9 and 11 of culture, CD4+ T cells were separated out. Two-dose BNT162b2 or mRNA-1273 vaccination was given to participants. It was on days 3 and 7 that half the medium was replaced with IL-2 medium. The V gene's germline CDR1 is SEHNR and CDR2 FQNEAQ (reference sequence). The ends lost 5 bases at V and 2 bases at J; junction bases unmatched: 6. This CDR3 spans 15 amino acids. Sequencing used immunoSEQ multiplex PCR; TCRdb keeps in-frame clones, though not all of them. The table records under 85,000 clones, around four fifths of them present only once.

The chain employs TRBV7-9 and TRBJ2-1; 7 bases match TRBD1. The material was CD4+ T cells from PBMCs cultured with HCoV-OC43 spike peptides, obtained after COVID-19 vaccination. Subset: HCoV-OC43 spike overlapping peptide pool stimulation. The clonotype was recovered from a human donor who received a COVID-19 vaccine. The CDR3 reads CASSTGQVPYNEQFF. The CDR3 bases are TGTGCCAGCAGCACCGGACAGGTTCCCTACAATGAGCAGTTCTTC.